The 6 T cell receptor beta chains reported below all come from one sample, sequenced in a study of cytomegalovirus exposure and HLA in healthy donors. PCR employed 60 Vbeta and 13 Jbeta primers. Clones were sequenced by immunoSEQ multiplex PCR, and TCRdb holds only the in-frame ones, with some missing. The table lists about 160,000 clones, about four fifths of them singletons. The material sequenced was PBMCs. The receptors were gathered from a man in his thirties or forties in good health and CMV-seronegative.

With regard to this clone: The same CDR3 can be traced to other DNA sequences in this sample. The chain combines TRBV5-1 with TRBJ1-1, with 8 bases that match TRBD1. V dropped 4 bases and J dropped 4; count of bases not matched to a gene: 6. Germline-derived CDR1 and CDR2 are SGHRS and YFSETQ. The CDR3 runs to 14 residues. CDR3 residues: CASSLRGPGTEAFF. The CDR3 DNA reads TGCGCCAGCAGCCTCAGGGGGCCAGGCACTGAAGCTTTCTTT.

The genes are TRBV29-1 and TRBJ2-7, with D possibly matching TRBD1 (5 bases). The V end was cut by 4 bases, the J end by 0 bases, with 13 bases between. The V gene's germline CDR1 is SQVTM and CDR2 ANQGSEA. This CDR3 region has 14 residues. CDR3 in DNA: TGCAGCGTTGGGGCAGGGTCCCCCTCCTACGAGCAGTACTTC. It yields the protein CSVGAGSPSYEQYF.

The rearrangement links TRBV6-5 to TRBJ2-7; 9 positions agree with TRBD2. The CDR3 length is 16 residues. Germline CDR1 is MNHEY and CDR2 is SVGAGI. Germline trimming cut 2 bases from V and 2 bases from J; bases unmatched to any gene: 7. The CDR3 here is CASSYTGSGRTYEQYF. For the CDR3, the DNA is TGTGCCAGCAGTTACACTGGGAGCGGGAGGACCTACGAGCAGTACTTC.

This chain uses TRBV28 with TRBJ1-1; weak D call: TRBD1 (5 bases). Trimming took 4 bases from V and 1 from J, leaving 10 bases between them. CDR1 MDHEN and CDR2 SYDVKM come from the germline V gene. The CDR3 totals 14 residues. Here the CDR3 reads CASSWGARNTEAFF. CDR3 nucleotides: TGTGCCAGCAGTTGGGGCGCGAGGAACACTGAAGCTTTCTTT.

The chain uses TRBV11-2 and TRBJ2-5, with D perhaps matching TRBD1 (6 bases). Germline CDR1 reads SGHAT; CDR2 reads FQNNGV. V gave up 6 bases and J gave up 5 bases, with 22 bases separating them. This CDR3 comprises 16 residues. The CDR3 bases are TGTGCCAGCAGGCAACCCGGCTCCAGGGGCCGGGAGACCCAGTACTTC. As protein: CASRQPGSRGRETQYF.

V is TRBV7-8 and J is TRBJ1-1, with D possibly matching TRBD1 (5 bases). The V and J ends lost 5 bases and 3 bases respectively, with 13 bases between them. The CDR3 spans 14 residues. From germline, CDR1 is SGHVS and CDR2 FQNEAQ. In nucleotides, the CDR3 is TGTGCCAGCAGCCCCCAAACGGGGGACACTGAAGCTTTCTTT. Encoded protein: CASSPQTGDTEAFF. Drawing the rest from reference TRBV7-8 and TRBJ1-1, the complete variable domain is GAGVSQSPRYKVAKRGQDVALRCDPISGHVSLFWYQQALGQGPEFLTYFQNEAQLDKSGLPSDRFFAERPEGSVSTLKIQRTQQEDSAVYLCASSPQTGDTEAFFGQGTRLTVV.